This is a list of T cell receptor beta chains from one sample in a study of chemoradiotherapy in HPV16-positive cancers. Data came from immunoSEQ multiplex PCR; TCRdb stores just in-frame clones and leaves some out. Of 10,000 to 15,000 clones listed, 77% were seen once; the top ten hold approximately 0.98%. Sample collection occurred from a patient who underwent chemoradiotherapy. These receptors originate from a human donor with HPV-associated anogenital cancer. The CDR3 runs from the conserved cysteine through the conserved F or W. Each record gives: clone size, D gene, V gene, J gene, CDR3 protein, CDR3 DNA. The D gene is left open where the match is weak. Clone size is given for some rows only: seen once, a few or many times, or a class if the clone is expanded.

size: NA; D: TRBD1; V: TRBV6-1; J: TRBJ1-4; CDR3: CATQTPGGIEELFF; DNA: TGTGCCACCCAAACCCCAGGGGGCATTGAAGAACTGTTTTTT
size: NA; D: TRBD2; V: TRBV5-1; J: TRBJ2-3; CDR3: CASSLHRPGTSGTDTQYF; DNA: TGCGCCAGCAGCTTGCACCGGCCCGGGACTAGCGGCACAGATACGCAGTATTTT
size: NA; D: NA; V: TRBV5-6; J: TRBJ1-2; CDR3: CASSLVRLNYGYTF; DNA: TGTGCCAGCAGCTTAGTTCGACTAAACTATGGCTACACCTTC
size: NA; D: NA; V: TRBV7-9; J: TRBJ1-1; CDR3: CASSPDRIDTEAFF; DNA: TGTGCCAGCAGCCCCGACAGGATTGACACTGAAGCTTTCTTT
size: NA; D: NA; V: TRBV27; J: TRBJ2-6; CDR3: CASSLLPGRTTFGANVLTF; DNA: TGTGCCAGCAGTCTACTCCCGGGACGGACAACTTTTGGGGCCAACGTCCTGACTTTC
size: NA; D: TRBD2; V: TRBV18; J: TRBJ2-1; CDR3: CASSPGTSGLREQFF; DNA: TGTGCCAGCTCACCCGGGACTAGTGGTCTTCGGGAGCAGTTCTTC
size: NA; D: TRBD1; V: TRBV7-2; J: TRBJ1-5; CDR3: CASSLEGAGDQPQHF; DNA: TGTGCCAGCAGCTTAGAGGGGGCGGGTGATCAGCCCCAGCATTTT
size: NA; D: TRBD1; V: TRBV28; J: TRBJ1-2; CDR3: CASSRTGGPHNYGYTF; DNA: TGTGCCAGCAGTCGGACAGGGGGCCCCCATAACTATGGCTACACCTTC
size: NA; D: NA; V: TRBV27; J: TRBJ2-3; CDR3: CASSPRAPAFTDTQYF; DNA: TGTGCCAGCAGTCCCCGGGCCCCCGCTTTCACAGATACGCAGTATTTT
size: NA; D: NA; V: TRBV18; J: TRBJ2-4; CDR3: CASSPSENIQYF; DNA: TGTGCCAGCTCACCATCGGAAAACATTCAGTACTTC
size: NA; D: TRBD1; V: TRBV18; J: TRBJ2-7; CDR3: CASSRDRTTYEQYF; DNA: TGTGCCAGCTCACGGGACAGAACTACCTACGAGCAGTACTTC
size: once; D: NA; V: TRBV6-1; J: TRBJ1-5; CDR3: CASRVPGSNQPQHF; DNA: TGTGCCAGCAGGGTTCCAGGGAGCAATCAGCCCCAGCATTTT
size: few; D: NA; V: TRBV6-5; J: TRBJ1-2; CDR3: CASKVGTNGYTF; DNA: TGTGCCAGCAAGGTCGGGACCAATGGCTACACCTTC
size: NA; D: NA; V: TRBV27; J: TRBJ1-3; CDR3: CASSLRGINGNTIYF; DNA: TGTGCCAGCAGTTTGCGGGGGATTAATGGAAACACCATATATTTT
size: NA; D: NA; V: TRBV5-8; J: TRBJ2-1; CDR3: CASRPRGGTYNEQFF; DNA: TGTGCCAGCAGACCCCGCGGAGGGACCTACAATGAGCAGTTCTTC
size: NA; D: TRBD2; V: TRBV5-4; J: TRBJ2-3; CDR3: CASSPPLAGGRGGTDTQYF; DNA: TGTGCCAGCAGCCCACCCCTAGCGGGGGGCCGCGGGGGTACAGATACGCAGTATTTT
size: NA; D: NA; V: TRBV30; J: TRBJ2-3; CDR3: CAFAEENTQYF; DNA: TGTGCCTTCGCGGAGGAGAATACGCAGTATTTT
size: NA; D: TRBD1; V: TRBV19; J: TRBJ1-2; CDR3: CASSPDRGRHYGYTF; DNA: TGTGCCAGTAGTCCGGACAGGGGGCGACACTATGGCTACACCTTC
size: NA; D: NA; V: TRBV19; J: TRBJ1-5; CDR3: CASKQGPLYSNQPQHF; DNA: TGTGCCAGTAAACAGGGACCCCTCTATAGCAATCAGCCCCAGCATTTT
size: NA; D: NA; V: TRBV11-2; J: TRBJ1-6; CDR3: CASSLDLGGNSPLHF; DNA: TGTGCCAGCAGCTTAGATCTCGGGGGAAATTCACCCCTCCACTTT
size: NA; D: NA; V: TRBV6-6; J: TRBJ2-2; CDR3: CASIPGGAGTGELFF; DNA: TGTGCCAGTATTCCCGGGGGAGCAGGCACCGGGGAGCTGTTTTTT
size: NA; D: TRBD1; V: TRBV7-9; J: TRBJ2-1; CDR3: CASSLPGIGGLYNEQFF; DNA: TGTGCCAGCAGCTTACCAGGGATAGGGGGCCTCTACAATGAGCAGTTCTTC
size: NA; D: NA; V: TRBV4-3; J: TRBJ2-3; CDR3: CASSQAGSSTDTQYF; DNA: TGCGCCAGCAGCCAAGCAGGGAGTAGCACAGATACGCAGTATTTT
size: NA; D: NA; V: TRBV5-1; J: TRBJ2-5; CDR3: CASSYQETQYF; DNA: TGCGCCAGCAGCTATCAAGAGACCCAGTACTTC
size: once; D: TRBD2; V: TRBV5-1; J: TRBJ2-1; CDR3: CASSFPGTSGGNEQFF; DNA: TGCGCCAGCAGCTTTCCCGGGACTAGCGGAGGGAATGAGCAGTTCTTC
size: NA; D: NA; V: TRBV7-9; J: TRBJ2-1; CDR3: CASSLGQGRAYNEQFF; DNA: TGTGCCAGCAGCTTGGGGCAGGGGAGGGCCTACAATGAGCAGTTCTTC
size: NA; D: TRBD2; V: TRBV7-2; J: TRBJ2-1; CDR3: CASSLSRPSGGEEQFF; DNA: TGTGCCAGCAGCCTTTCTAGGCCTAGCGGGGGAGAGGAGCAGTTCTTC
size: NA; D: NA; V: TRBV19; J: TRBJ1-2; CDR3: CASSFVGAGGYTF; DNA: TGTGCCAGTAGTTTCGTAGGGGCTGGTGGCTACACCTTC
size: few; D: NA; V: TRBV11-1; J: TRBJ2-7; CDR3: CASSPPWSEQYF; DNA: TGTGCCAGCAGCCCACCATGGAGCGAGCAGTACTTC
size: NA; D: TRBD1; V: TRBV11-3; J: TRBJ2-7; CDR3: CASSPGTGYEQYF; DNA: TGTGCCAGCAGCCCGGGGACAGGCTACGAGCAGTACTTC
size: NA; D: NA; V: TRBV19; J: TRBJ1-3; CDR3: CASCQAGNGNTIYF; DNA: TGTGCCAGTTGCCAGGCGGGGAACGGAAACACCATATATTTT
size: NA; D: NA; V: TRBV7-8; J: TRBJ2-5; CDR3: CASSRDRGTQYF; DNA: TGTGCCAGCAGCAGGGACCGGGGGACCCAGTACTTC
size: NA; D: NA; V: TRBV28; J: TRBJ2-1; CDR3: CASRLVMEGEQFF; DNA: TGTGCCAGCAGATTAGTAATGGAGGGGGAGCAGTTCTTC
size: NA; D: TRBD1; V: TRBV27; J: TRBJ2-2; CDR3: CASSVFRGRGGELFF; DNA: TGTGCCAGCAGTGTGTTCAGGGGGCGTGGCGGGGAGCTGTTTTTT
size: NA; D: NA; V: TRBV19; J: TRBJ1-5; CDR3: CASSPLGLNEGQPQHF; DNA: TGTGCCAGTAGCCCACTTGGACTCAACGAAGGGCAGCCCCAGCATTTT
size: NA; D: NA; V: TRBV30; J: TRBJ2-2; CDR3: CAGNTLEDIGELFF; DNA: TGTGCCGGAAACACACTAGAGGATATCGGGGAGCTGTTTTTT
size: NA; D: TRBD1; V: TRBV7-9; J: TRBJ2-1; CDR3: CASSRQTGPFF; DNA: TGTGCCAGCAGCCGTCAGACAGGGCCGTTCTTC
size: NA; D: NA; V: TRBV6-1; J: TRBJ2-2; CDR3: CASSVHRDTGELFF; DNA: TGTGCCAGCAGTGTACACCGGGACACCGGGGAGCTGTTTTTT
size: NA; D: NA; V: TRBV6-5; J: TRBJ2-5; CDR3: CASKPQGRETQYF; DNA: TGTGCCAGCAAACCACAGGGACGGGAGACCCAGTACTTC
size: NA; D: NA; V: TRBV19; J: TRBJ2-1; CDR3: CASSPRRGYNEQFF; DNA: TGTGCCAGTAGTCCTCGGCGGGGATACAATGAGCAGTTCTTC
size: NA; D: NA; V: TRBV4-3; J: TRBJ1-5; CDR3: CASSQDIGQPQHF; DNA: TGCGCCAGCAGCCAAGATATAGGGCAGCCCCAGCATTTT
size: NA; D: NA; V: TRBV6-1; J: TRBJ2-5; CDR3: CASRGLDSQETQYF; DNA: TGTGCCAGCAGGGGGCTGGACTCACAAGAGACCCAGTACTTC
size: few; D: NA; V: TRBV7-9; J: TRBJ1-2; CDR3: CASSPPRGPTFPNYGYTF; DNA: TGTGCCAGCAGCCCCCCGCGGGGACCGACCTTTCCTAACTATGGCTACACCTTC